Detailed here is one T cell receptor (beta chain). Its antigen remains unidentified. The germline gives CDR1 SQVTM, CDR2 ANQGSEA. The CDR3 is 10 residues long. J lost 10 bases, V lost 4 bases, and 2 bases had no gene match. These data are taken from a study of cytotoxic CD8 clonotypes in ibrutinib-treated CLL. Turning to the study itself: Timing of response sample collection was a median around eleven months after treatment start, with a range of 6 to 36. Study results and caveats: A rise in clonality was seen at ibrutinib response, and a fall back toward baseline was seen at progression.

Sequencing was performed with immunoSEQ multiplex PCR; in TCRdb, only in-frame clones are kept and a portion is missing. The sample comprises around 250,000 clones, roughly 74% of which are singletons, and 15% rests with the top ten. Libraries of TCR beta were made from around 2.1 micrograms of genomic DNA that came from cryopreserved PBMCs. This TCR was recovered from a human donor with chronic lymphocytic leukemia. The gene calls are TRBV29-1 and TRBJ2-3; 7 bases fit TRBD2. The source material was PBMCs, sampled after 24 months of ibrutinib treatment. The CDR3 sequence: CSVVSGAQYF. The CDR3 coding sequence is TGCAGCGTTGTGAGCGGGGCGCAGTATTTT.